This record looks at one T cell receptor beta chain sequence and its context. What it binds is unknown. The data derive from a study of OX40 agonist ivuxolimab in advanced cancers. Across the whole study: Each dose-escalation patient presented with hepatocellular carcinoma, melanoma, renal cell or head and neck cancer.

The CDR3 has 14 amino acids. The V gene lost 5 bases and the J gene lost 3 bases, with 14 bases spanning the gap. The germline gives CDR1 MDHEN, CDR2 SYDVKM. The study's findings and limits: In the 0.1-3.0 mg/kg groups, partial responders showed among the lowest expansion.

Some clones are missing from TCRdb's copy, which holds only in-frame ones; the method was immunoSEQ multiplex PCR. The table has approximately 68,000 clones, 70% to 90% seen once; the top ten hold roughly 0.9%. This chain joins TRBV28 and TRBJ2-7, with D uncertain. This sequence originates from an adult with an advanced solid tumor such as melanoma, head and neck, liver or kidney cancer. The starting material was CD4+ or CD8+ T cells sorted from blood, obtained in a trial of the OX40 agonist ivuxolimab. CDR3 sequence (DNA): TGTGCCAGCAGTCAAACGACCCCCATCTACGAGCAGTACTTC. Its protein is CASSQTTPIYEQYF.